This TCR beta chain comes out of a study of blood T cell repertoires in COVID-19. Study in general: Samples came from the United States, Italy and Spain, spanning acute and convalescent COVID-19. PBMCs, B-cell-depleted T cells, or T cells provided the cDNA or gDNA that made up the material.

In the authors' workflow: Reference gene primer amplification in the assay estimated nucleated cell counts. Assay: immunoSEQ multiplex PCR; the TCRdb copy retains only in-frame clones and omits some. D and trimming come from the DNA, and the V and J calls and clone size come from that table. The sample lists about 120,000 clones; 80% to 90% were seen once. Germline lookup yields CDR1 SQVTM and CDR2 ANQGSEA. The V and J ends lost 4 bases and 0 bases respectively, with 6 bases between them. This CDR3 has 12 amino acids. V gene TRBV29-1 combines with J gene TRBJ1-1; D ambiguous. The sequenced material came from peripheral blood. This TCR came from a human donor in a cohort sampled during active COVID-19. This CDR3 reads CSVAHMNTEAFF. The CDR3 DNA reads TGCAGCGTTGCACACATGAACACTGAAGCTTTCTTT.